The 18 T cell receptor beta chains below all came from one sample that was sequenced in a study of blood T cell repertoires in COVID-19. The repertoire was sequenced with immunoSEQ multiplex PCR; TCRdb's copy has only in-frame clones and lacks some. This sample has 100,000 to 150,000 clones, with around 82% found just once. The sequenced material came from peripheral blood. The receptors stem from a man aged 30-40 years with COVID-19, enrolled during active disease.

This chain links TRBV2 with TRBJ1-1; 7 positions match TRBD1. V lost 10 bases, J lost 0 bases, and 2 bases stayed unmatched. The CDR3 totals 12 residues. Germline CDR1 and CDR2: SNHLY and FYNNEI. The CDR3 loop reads CATTGVNTEAFF. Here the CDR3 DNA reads TGTGCCACCACAGGGGTGAACACTGAAGCTTTCTTT.

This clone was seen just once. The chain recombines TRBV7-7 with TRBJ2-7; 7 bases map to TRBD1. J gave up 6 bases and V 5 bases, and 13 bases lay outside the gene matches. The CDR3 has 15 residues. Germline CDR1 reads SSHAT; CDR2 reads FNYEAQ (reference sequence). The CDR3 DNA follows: TGTGCCAGCAGCCCGGGACAGTCAAGGATTTCCGAGCAGTACTTC. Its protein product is CASSPGQSRISEQYF.

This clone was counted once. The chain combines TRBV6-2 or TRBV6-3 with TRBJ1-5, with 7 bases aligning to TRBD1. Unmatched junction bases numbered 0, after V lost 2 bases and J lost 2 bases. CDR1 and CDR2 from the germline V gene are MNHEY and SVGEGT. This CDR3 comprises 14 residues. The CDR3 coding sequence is TGTGCCAGCAGTTACACAGGGGGCAATCAGCCCCAGCATTTT. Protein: CASSYTGGNQPQHF.

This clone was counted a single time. This CDR3 is CAAKYRVDNYGYTF. The CDR3 DNA is TGTGCCGCCAAATACAGGGTGGACAACTATGGCTACACCTTC. This chain uses TRBV10-3 with TRBJ1-2; D is perhaps TRBD1 (6 bases). V gave up 11 bases and J gave up 2 bases, with 18 bases separating them. The CDR3 extends over 14 amino acids. Germline CDR1 reads ENHRY; CDR2 reads SYGVKD.

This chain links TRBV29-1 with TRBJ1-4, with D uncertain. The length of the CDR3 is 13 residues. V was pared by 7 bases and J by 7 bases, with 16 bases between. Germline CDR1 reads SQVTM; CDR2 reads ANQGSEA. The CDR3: CSALRGAGEKLFF. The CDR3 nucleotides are TGCAGCGCCCTACGCGGTGCGGGTGAAAAACTGTTTTTT.

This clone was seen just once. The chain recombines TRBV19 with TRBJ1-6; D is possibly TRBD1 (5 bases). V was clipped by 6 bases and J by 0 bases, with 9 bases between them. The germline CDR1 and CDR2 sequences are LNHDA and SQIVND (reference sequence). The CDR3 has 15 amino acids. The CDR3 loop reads CASSYRSSYNSPLHF. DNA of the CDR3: TGTGCCAGTAGCTACAGGAGCTCCTATAATTCACCCCTCCACTTT.

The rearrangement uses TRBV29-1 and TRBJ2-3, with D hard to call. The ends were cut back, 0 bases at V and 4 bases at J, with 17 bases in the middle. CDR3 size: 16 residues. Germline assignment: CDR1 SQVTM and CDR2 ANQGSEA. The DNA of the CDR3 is TGCAGCGTTGAAGATCTGCTGGGCCTAACGGCAGATACGCAGTATTTT. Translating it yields CSVEDLLGLTADTQYF.

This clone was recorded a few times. The CDR3 DNA reads as TGTGCCAGCAGCTTGGGTAATTACTTTTATGGCTACACCTTC. Protein sequence: CASSLGNYFYGYTF. The rearrangement joins TRBV5-6 to TRBJ1-2; D is uncertain. This CDR3 comprises 14 residues. CDR1 and CDR2 from the germline V gene are SGHDT and YYEEEE. V shed 0 bases and J shed 5 bases, with 11 bases lying between them.

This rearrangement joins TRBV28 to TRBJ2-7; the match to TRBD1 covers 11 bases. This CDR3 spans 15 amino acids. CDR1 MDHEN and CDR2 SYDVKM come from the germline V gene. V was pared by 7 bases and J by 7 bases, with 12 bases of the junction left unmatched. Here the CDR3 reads CASTEAMGTGGEQYF. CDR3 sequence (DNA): TGTGCCAGCACCGAAGCAATGGGGACAGGGGGGGAGCAGTACTTC.

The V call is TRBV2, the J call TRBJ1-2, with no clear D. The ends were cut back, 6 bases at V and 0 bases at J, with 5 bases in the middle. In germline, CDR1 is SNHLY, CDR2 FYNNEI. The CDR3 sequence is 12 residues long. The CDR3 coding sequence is TGTGCCAGCAGCTTAGCTAACTATGGCTACACCTTC. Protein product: CASSLANYGYTF.

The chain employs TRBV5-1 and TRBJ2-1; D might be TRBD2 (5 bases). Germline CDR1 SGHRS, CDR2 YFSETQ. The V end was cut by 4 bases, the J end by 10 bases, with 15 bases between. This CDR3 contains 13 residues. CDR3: CASSPGIQWEQFF. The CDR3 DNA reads TGCGCCAGCAGCCCCGGGATCCAGTGGGAGCAGTTCTTC.

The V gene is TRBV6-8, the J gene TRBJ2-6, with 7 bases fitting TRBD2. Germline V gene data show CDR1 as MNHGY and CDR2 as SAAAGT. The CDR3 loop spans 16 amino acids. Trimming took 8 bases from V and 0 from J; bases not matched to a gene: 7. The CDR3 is CASPAGRHSGANVLTF. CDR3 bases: TGTGCCAGCCCAGCGGGAAGGCACTCTGGGGCCAACGTCCTGACTTTC.

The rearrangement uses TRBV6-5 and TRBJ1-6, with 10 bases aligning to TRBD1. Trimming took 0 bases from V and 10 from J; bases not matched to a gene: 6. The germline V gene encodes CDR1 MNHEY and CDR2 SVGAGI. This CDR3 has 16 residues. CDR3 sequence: CASSYSRGQGYSPLHF. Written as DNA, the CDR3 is TGTGCCAGCAGTTACTCGAGGGGACAGGGGTACTCACCCCTCCACTTT.

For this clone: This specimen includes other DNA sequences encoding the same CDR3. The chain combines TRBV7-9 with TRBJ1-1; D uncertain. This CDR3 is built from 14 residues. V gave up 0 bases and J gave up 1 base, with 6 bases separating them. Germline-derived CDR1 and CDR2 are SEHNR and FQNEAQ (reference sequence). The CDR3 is CASSLAGGNTEAFF. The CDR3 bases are TGTGCCAGCAGCTTAGCCGGAGGGAACACTGAAGCTTTCTTT.

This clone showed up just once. CDR3 bases: TGCAGCGTTGTGGGGCTGGACAGAGGAAGAACAGATACGCAGTATTTT. This translates into CSVVGLDRGRTDTQYF. The chain links TRBV29-1 to TRBJ2-3; tentatively, D is TRBD1 (6 bases). Looked up from germline, CDR1 is SQVTM and CDR2 is ANQGSEA. Trimming stripped 4 bases from V and 3 bases from J, with 20 bases between. The CDR3 spans 16 residues.

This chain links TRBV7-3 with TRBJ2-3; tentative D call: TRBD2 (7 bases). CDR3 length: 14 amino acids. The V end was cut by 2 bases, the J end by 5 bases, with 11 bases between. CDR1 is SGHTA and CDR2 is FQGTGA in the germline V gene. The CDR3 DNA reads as TGTGCCAGCAGCTTAGGGGGGGCCCAAGATACGCAGTATTTT. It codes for CASSLGGAQDTQYF.

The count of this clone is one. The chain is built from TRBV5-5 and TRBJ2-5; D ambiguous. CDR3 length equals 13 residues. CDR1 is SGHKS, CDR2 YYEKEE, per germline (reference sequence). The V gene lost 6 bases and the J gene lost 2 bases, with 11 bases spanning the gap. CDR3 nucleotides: TGTGCCAGCAACGTTGCGGCGCAAGAGACCCAGTACTTC. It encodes CASNVAAQETQYF.

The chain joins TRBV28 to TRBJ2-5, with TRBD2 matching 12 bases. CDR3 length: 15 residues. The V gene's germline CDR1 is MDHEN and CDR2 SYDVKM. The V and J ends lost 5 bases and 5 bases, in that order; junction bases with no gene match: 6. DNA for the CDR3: TGTGCCAGCAGTCCCCCGACTAGCGGGAGTGAGACCCAGTACTTC. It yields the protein CASSPPTSGSETQYF.